One T cell receptor beta chain is described in this entry. Its cognate antigen is unknown. CDR1 is MGHRA, CDR2 YSYEKL, per germline. This CDR3 has 16 amino acids. The data derive from a study of blood T cells in healthy people across ages. Points from the study as a whole: Strong correlation linked observed beta diversity and percent naive T cells. Significant beta diversity loss was already apparent by age around 40, declining roughly linearly.

Together with a sample-barcoded 5' primer, a J-beta primer mix was included in a second PCR lasting about 6 to 12 cycles. Carrying 12 random nucleotides, a template-switch adaptor labeled each individual cDNA molecule. Each CDR3 protein gets one entry after TCRdb re-called the 5' RACE reads with MiXCR. The table has around 1.1 million distinct CDR3 sequences, around two fifths seen once. Donors were healthy Caucasian individuals from Russia aged about 6 to 100. Sequencing used blood. The clonotype was recovered from a young man in good health. The V and J genes are TRBV4-1 and TRBJ2-4, with 7 bases aligning to TRBD2. The better agreement between TRBJ2-7 and the DNA end casts doubt on the J call. The CDR3 sequence: CASSGSRLAGAYEQYF. CDR3 in DNA: TGCGCCAGCAGCGGTAGTAGGTTGGCGGGGGCCTACGAGCAGTACTTC.